Listed below are T cell receptor beta chains from one sample, sequenced in a study of identical twins. MiXCR was run by TCRdb on the 5' RACE reads, yielding one entry per CDR3 protein. The sample holds about 790,000 distinct CDR3 sequences, 15% to 20% seen once. The same sample was also used in a study of T cells expressing NK-cell markers.

Sample: PBMCs. These receptor sequences come from a woman between 18 and 29 years old in good health. Both conserved end residues are part of each CDR3. Each record gives: clone size, J gene, V gene, CDR3 protein. Size is stated for part of the rows, as once, few or many counts, or as a class when the clone is expanded.

clone_size: few; j_call: TRBJ2-7; v_call: TRBV12-3/TRBV12-4; cdr3_aa: CASSLGAPGEQYF
clone_size: many; j_call: TRBJ2-2; v_call: TRBV20-1; cdr3_aa: CSARADSGELFF
clone_size: NA; j_call: TRBJ1-6; v_call: TRBV12-3/TRBV12-4; cdr3_aa: CASSPRLGGTPLHF
clone_size: few; j_call: TRBJ2-1; v_call: TRBV12-3/TRBV12-4; cdr3_aa: CASSRQDMGFNEQFF
clone_size: NA; j_call: TRBJ2-5; v_call: TRBV29-1; cdr3_aa: CSVVPVIQETQYF
clone_size: NA; j_call: TRBJ1-6; v_call: TRBV7-8; cdr3_aa: CASSLAGRGSPLHF
clone_size: NA; j_call: TRBJ2-5; v_call: TRBV11-2; cdr3_aa: CASSLSGSRETQYF
clone_size: once; j_call: TRBJ2-5; v_call: TRBV5-1; cdr3_aa: CASSTDRVQETQYF
clone_size: few; j_call: TRBJ2-7; v_call: TRBV15; cdr3_aa: CATSRGGSSYEQYF
clone_size: NA; j_call: TRBJ2-1; v_call: TRBV10-3; cdr3_aa: CAISEDPGLAGLEFF
clone_size: few; j_call: TRBJ2-1; v_call: TRBV15; cdr3_aa: CATSRGGLAGVEQFF
clone_size: many; j_call: TRBJ2-1; v_call: TRBV7-9; cdr3_aa: CASSPTSGVNEQFF
clone_size: NA; j_call: TRBJ2-2; v_call: TRBV9; cdr3_aa: CASSVGPEGELFF
clone_size: NA; j_call: TRBJ2-3; v_call: TRBV5-1; cdr3_aa: CASSFKSTDTQYF
clone_size: NA; j_call: TRBJ1-5; v_call: TRBV6-1; cdr3_aa: CASRPALGAGQPQHF
clone_size: NA; j_call: TRBJ2-1; v_call: TRBV10-3; cdr3_aa: CAISESVGRGLNEQFF
clone_size: few; j_call: TRBJ2-1; v_call: TRBV2; cdr3_aa: CATKGGAFNEQFF
clone_size: few; j_call: TRBJ1-1; v_call: TRBV12-3/TRBV12-4; cdr3_aa: CASSSDRGPLWGAFF
clone_size: few; j_call: TRBJ1-1; v_call: TRBV27; cdr3_aa: CASNRGAEAFF
clone_size: NA; j_call: TRBJ1-5; v_call: TRBV7-2; cdr3_aa: CASSLFGTGVGNQPQHF
clone_size: few; j_call: TRBJ2-5; v_call: TRBV20-1; cdr3_aa: CSARPFRQGKETQYF
clone_size: many; j_call: TRBJ2-4; v_call: TRBV3-1; cdr3_aa: CASSIGTSGIRNIQYF
clone_size: few; j_call: TRBJ2-7; v_call: TRBV20-1; cdr3_aa: CSARSAKPPYEQYF
clone_size: NA; j_call: TRBJ2-1; v_call: TRBV20-1; cdr3_aa: CSRAGGGEQFF
clone_size: NA; j_call: TRBJ2-5; v_call: TRBV20-1; cdr3_aa: CSASRGRLQETQYF
clone_size: NA; j_call: TRBJ1-5; v_call: TRBV5-1; cdr3_aa: CASSLGPPHQPQHF
clone_size: NA; j_call: TRBJ2-1; v_call: TRBV10-3; cdr3_aa: CAINDRTSGGYEQFF
clone_size: few; j_call: TRBJ1-1; v_call: TRBV12-3/TRBV12-4; cdr3_aa: CASNPGVNTEAFF
clone_size: few; j_call: TRBJ2-1; v_call: TRBV11-2; cdr3_aa: CASSRAAGGNYNEQFF
clone_size: NA; j_call: TRBJ1-5; v_call: TRBV7-9; cdr3_aa: CASSSDRERHQPQHF
clone_size: many; j_call: TRBJ2-3; v_call: TRBV5-1; cdr3_aa: CASSLESADTQYF
clone_size: few; j_call: TRBJ2-2; v_call: TRBV9; cdr3_aa: CASSGVLSGRYTGELFF
clone_size: few; j_call: TRBJ2-6; v_call: TRBV4-3; cdr3_aa: CASSQETVTGDSGANVLTF
clone_size: few; j_call: TRBJ2-1; v_call: TRBV5-5; cdr3_aa: CASSPHHEQFF
clone_size: few; j_call: TRBJ2-2; v_call: TRBV12-3/TRBV12-4; cdr3_aa: CASSRTVPRTGELFF
clone_size: NA; j_call: TRBJ2-1; v_call: TRBV29-1; cdr3_aa: CSVDGRSPPHEQFF